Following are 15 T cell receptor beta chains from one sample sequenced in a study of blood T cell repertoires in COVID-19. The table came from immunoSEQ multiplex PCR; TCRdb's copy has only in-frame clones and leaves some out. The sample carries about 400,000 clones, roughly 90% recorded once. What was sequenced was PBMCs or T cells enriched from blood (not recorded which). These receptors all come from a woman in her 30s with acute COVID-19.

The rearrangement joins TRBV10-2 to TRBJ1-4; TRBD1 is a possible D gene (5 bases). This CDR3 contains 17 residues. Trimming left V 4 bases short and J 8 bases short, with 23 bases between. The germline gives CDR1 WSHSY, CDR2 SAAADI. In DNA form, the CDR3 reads TGCGCCAGCAGTGGGGGGGTGAGCAACTTACGCAGCGAAAAACTGTTTTTT. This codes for CASSGGVSNLRSEKLFF.

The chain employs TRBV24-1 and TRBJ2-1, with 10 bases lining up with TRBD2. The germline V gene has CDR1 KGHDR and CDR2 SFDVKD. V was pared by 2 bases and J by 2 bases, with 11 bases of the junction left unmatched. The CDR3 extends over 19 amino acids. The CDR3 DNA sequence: TGTGCCACCAGTGATTCCTCGCCTCTAGCGGGGGCTACCTACAATGAGCAGTTCTTC. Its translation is CATSDSSPLAGATYNEQFF.

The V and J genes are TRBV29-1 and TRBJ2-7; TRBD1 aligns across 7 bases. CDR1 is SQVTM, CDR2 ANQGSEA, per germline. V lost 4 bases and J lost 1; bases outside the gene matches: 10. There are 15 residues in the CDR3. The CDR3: CSVGPTGWFSYEQYF. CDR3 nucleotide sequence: TGCAGCGTTGGTCCGACAGGGTGGTTTTCCTACGAGCAGTACTTC.

CDR3 DNA sequence: TGTGCCAGCAGCGTCGAGACAGGGGCGACGCAGTATTTT. Translated, it gives CASSVETGATQYF. V and J are TRBV5-8 and TRBJ2-3; TRBD1 agrees at 8 bases. The CDR3 extends over 13 amino acids. CDR1 SGHTS and CDR2 YDEGEE come from the germline V gene. V lost 4 bases and J lost 9; bases outside the gene matches: 7. The variable domain in full, completed from reference TRBV5-8 and TRBJ2-3, reads EAGVTQSPTHLIKTRGQQATLRCSPISGHTSVYWYQQALGLGLQFLLWYDEGEERNRGNFPPRFSGRQFPNYSSELNVNALELEDSALYLCASSVETGATQYFGPGTRLTVL.

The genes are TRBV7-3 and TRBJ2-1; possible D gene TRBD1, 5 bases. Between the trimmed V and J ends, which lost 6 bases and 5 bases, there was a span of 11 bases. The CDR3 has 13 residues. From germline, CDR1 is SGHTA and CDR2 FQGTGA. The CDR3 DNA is TGTGCCAGCAGTAAGGGGATCCACAATGAGCAGTTCTTC. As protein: CASSKGIHNEQFF. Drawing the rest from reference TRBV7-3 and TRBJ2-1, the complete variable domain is GAGVSQTPSNKVTEKGKYVELRCDPISGHTALYWYRQSLGQGPEFLIYFQGTGAADDSGLPNDRFFAVRPEGSVSTLKIQRTERGDSAVYLCASSKGIHNEQFFGPGTRLTVL.

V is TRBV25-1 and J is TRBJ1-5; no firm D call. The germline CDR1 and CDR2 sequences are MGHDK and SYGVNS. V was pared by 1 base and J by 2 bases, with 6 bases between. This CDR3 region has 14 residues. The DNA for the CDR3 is TGTGCCAGCAGTGAATCCGGGGGCAATCAGCCCCAGCATTTT. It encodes CASSESGGNQPQHF.

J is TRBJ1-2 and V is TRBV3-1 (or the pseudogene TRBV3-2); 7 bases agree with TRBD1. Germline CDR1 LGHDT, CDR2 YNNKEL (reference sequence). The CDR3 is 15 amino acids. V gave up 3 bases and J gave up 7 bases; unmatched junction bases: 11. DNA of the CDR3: TGTGCCAGCAGCCAGGCCGGAACAGGGGAACGTGGCTACACCTTC. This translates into CASSQAGTGERGYTF.

CDR3 DNA sequence: TGTGCCAGCAGACCGGGCGGTCGAGGACAGATAAACACTGAAGCTTTCTTT. The encoded protein is CASRPGGRGQINTEAFF. The chain employs TRBV5-5 and TRBJ1-1; tentatively, D is TRBD1 (6 bases). Germline CDR1 and CDR2: SGHKS and YYEKEE (reference sequence). Trimming shortened V by 5 bases and J by 2 bases, and 22 bases separated the two germline ends. This CDR3 is 17 amino acids long.

The chain's CDR3 is CASSQAPEQAYSGANVLTF. The CDR3 DNA sequence: TGTGCCAGCAGCCAGGCCCCAGAACAGGCGTACTCTGGGGCCAACGTCCTGACTTTC. The rearrangement uses TRBV7-8 and TRBJ2-6, with a weak D call TRBD1 (5 bases). This CDR3 is 19 amino acids long. Trimming stripped 5 bases from V and 0 bases from J, with 20 bases between. Germline CDR1 is SGHVS and CDR2 is FQNEAQ. Filled out from reference TRBV7-8 and TRBJ2-6, the complete variable domain reads GAGVSQSPRYKVAKRGQDVALRCDPISGHVSLFWYQQALGQGPEFLTYFQNEAQLDKSGLPSDRFFAERPEGSVSTLKIQRTQQEDSAVYLCASSQAPEQAYSGANVLTFGAGSRLTVL.

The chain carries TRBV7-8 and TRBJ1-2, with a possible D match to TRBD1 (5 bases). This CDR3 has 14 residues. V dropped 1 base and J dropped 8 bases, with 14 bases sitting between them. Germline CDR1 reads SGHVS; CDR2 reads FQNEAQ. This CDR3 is CASSLGGTGGGYTF. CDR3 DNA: TGTGCCAGCAGCTTAGGGGGGACGGGAGGCGGCTACACCTTC.

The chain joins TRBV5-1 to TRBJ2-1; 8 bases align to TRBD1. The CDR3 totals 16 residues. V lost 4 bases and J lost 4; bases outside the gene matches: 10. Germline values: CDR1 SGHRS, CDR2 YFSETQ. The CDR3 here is CASSGRTGFHYNEQFF. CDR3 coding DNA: TGCGCCAGCAGCGGTCGGACAGGGTTTCATTACAATGAGCAGTTCTTC. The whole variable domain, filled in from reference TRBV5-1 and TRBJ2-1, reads KAGVTQTPRYLIKTRGQQVTLSCSPISGHRSVSWYQQTPGQGLQFLFEYFSETQRNKGNFPGRFSGRQFSNSRSEMNVSTLELGDSALYLCASSGRTGFHYNEQFFGPGTRLTVL.

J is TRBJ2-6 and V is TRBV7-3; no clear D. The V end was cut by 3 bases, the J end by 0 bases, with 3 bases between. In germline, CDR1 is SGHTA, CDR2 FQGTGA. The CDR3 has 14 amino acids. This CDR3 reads CASSFISGANVLTF. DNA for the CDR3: TGTGCCAGCAGCTTTATCTCTGGGGCCAACGTCCTGACTTTC.

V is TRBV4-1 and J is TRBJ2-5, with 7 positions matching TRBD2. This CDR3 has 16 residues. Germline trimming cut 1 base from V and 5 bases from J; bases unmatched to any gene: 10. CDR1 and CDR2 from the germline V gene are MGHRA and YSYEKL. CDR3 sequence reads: CASSQVGLAVGETQYF. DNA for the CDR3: TGCGCCAGCAGCCAAGTAGGGCTAGCGGTGGGGGAGACCCAGTACTTC.

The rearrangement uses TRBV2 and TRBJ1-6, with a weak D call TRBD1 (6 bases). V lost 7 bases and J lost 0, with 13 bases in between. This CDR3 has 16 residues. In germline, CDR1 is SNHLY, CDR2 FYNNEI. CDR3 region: CASNGQSSSYNSPLHF. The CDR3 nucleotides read TGTGCCAGCAATGGACAGTCAAGCTCCTATAATTCACCCCTCCACTTT.

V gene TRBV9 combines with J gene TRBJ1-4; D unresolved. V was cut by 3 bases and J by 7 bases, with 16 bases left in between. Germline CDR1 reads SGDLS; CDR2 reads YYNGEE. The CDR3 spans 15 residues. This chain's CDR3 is CASSAIWAGGEKLFF. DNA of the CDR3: TGTGCCAGCAGCGCCATTTGGGCAGGTGGTGAAAAACTGTTTTTT.